This T cell receptor (beta chain) derives from a study of blood T cell repertoires in COVID-19. Study-wide background: In each case, the material was cDNA or gDNA derived from T cells, B-cell-depleted T cells, or PBMCs.

TCRdb's table, derived via immunoSEQ multiplex PCR, lists solely in-frame clones and lacks some. The sample lists just over 250,000 clones, 75% to 95% occurring once. This CDR3 has 15 amino acids. Unmatched junction bases numbered 8, after V lost 3 bases and J lost 8 bases. Germline V gene sequence: CDR1 MNHEY, CDR2 SMNVEV (reference sequence). Sequences were obtained from peripheral blood. The chain carries TRBV27 and TRBJ2-1; 9 positions agree with TRBD2. The receptor comes from a person aged 18 to 35 with COVID-19, enrolled during active disease. CDR3 nucleotide sequence: TGTGCCAGCAGTTTCAGCCTAGCGGGACTCCATGAGCAGTTCTTC. This encodes CASSFSLAGLHEQFF.